The present entry profiles one T cell receptor (beta chain) with its context. Its antigen remains unknown. The data were obtained in a study of cytomegalovirus exposure and HLA in healthy donors. Across the whole study: Genotyping of hundreds of donors showed that about 84% belonged to the Caucasian-associated ancestry cluster. Study-wide findings and caveats: The authors later found TCR association rates varying by HLA locus, with DRB1 most and HLA-C fewest.

The CDR3 is 14 residues long. Per the germline V gene, CDR1 is LGHNA and CDR2 is YSLEER. Trimming pared 0 bases from V and 3 bases from J, leaving 8 bases between. The PCR used 60 Vbeta and 13 Jbeta primers. TCRdb keeps only in-frame clones here, not all; method: immunoSEQ multiplex PCR. Counted here are 100,000 to 150,000 clones, roughly 79% occurring once; the ten biggest clones make up 0.6% to 0.7%. Donors had nominal health at sampling but likely had unrecorded immune exposures. The source is a man aged 18 to 30 in good health and CMV-seronegative. The chain recombines TRBV4-3 with TRBJ2-5; D not certain. The specimen sequenced was PBMCs. The CDR3 bases are TGCGCCAGCAGCCAAGAAGGTACAGAAGAGACCCAGTACTTC. This codes for CASSQEGTEETQYF.